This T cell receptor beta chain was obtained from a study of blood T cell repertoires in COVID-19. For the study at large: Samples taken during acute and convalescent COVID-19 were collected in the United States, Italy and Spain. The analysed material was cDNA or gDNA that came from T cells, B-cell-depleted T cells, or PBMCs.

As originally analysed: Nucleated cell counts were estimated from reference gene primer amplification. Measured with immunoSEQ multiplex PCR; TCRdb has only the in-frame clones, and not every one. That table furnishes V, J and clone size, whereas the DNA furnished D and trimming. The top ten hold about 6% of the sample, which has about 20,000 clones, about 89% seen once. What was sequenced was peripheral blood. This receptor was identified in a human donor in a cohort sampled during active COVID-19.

CDR3 residues: CASSLSFSGELFF. CDR3 nucleotides: TGTGCCAGCAGTTTATCATTCTCCGGGGAGCTGTTTTTT. The genes are TRBV27 and TRBJ2-2, with D hard to call. Germline values: CDR1 MNHEY, CDR2 SMNVEV (reference sequence). This CDR3 contains 13 residues. V lost 0 bases, J lost 6 bases, and 5 bases lay in between.